These 11 T cell receptor beta chains were sequenced from one sample in a study of T cells in Graves' hyperthyroidism and ophthalmopathy. Template material for amplifying TCR beta CDR3 regions consisted of RNA transcripts. TCR CDR3 regions were first amplified by RT-PCR with HTBI primers. TCRdb fed the multiplex PCR reads into MiXCR, producing one record per CDR3 protein. Among a few hundred thousand distinct CDR3 sequences listed, approximately 14% were seen once. The specimen sequenced was blood. All receptors derive from a woman aged 25 to 39 with Graves' ophthalmopathy.

On this clonotype itself: A much larger clone lies a single base off, so this may be a read error. The chain employs TRBV3-1 and TRBJ2-3; 9 positions agree with TRBD2. Germline V gene data show CDR1 as LGHDT and CDR2 as YNNKEL (reference sequence). This CDR3 has 16 amino acids. The CDR3 spells CAGSLVAGARTDTQYF. Written as DNA, the CDR3 is TGTGCCGGCAGCCTTGTAGCGGGGGCCCGCACAGATACGCAGTATTTT.

Many counts were recorded for this clonotype. The chain links TRBV29-1 to TRBJ2-5, with D tentatively TRBD2 (6 bases). Germline-derived CDR1 and CDR2 are SQVTM and ANQGSEA. Trimming removed 4 bases at V and 2 bases at J, with 11 bases between. The CDR3 sequence is 13 residues long. CDR3 region: CSVGRRGQETQYF. The CDR3 DNA follows: TGCAGCGTTGGTAGGCGGGGACAAGAGACCCAGTACTTC.

This chain connects TRBV6-2 or TRBV6-3 to TRBJ2-4; D gene ambiguous. The V end lost 2 bases, the J end lost 7 bases, and 3 bases lay between the germline ends. CDR3 size: 11 residues. The germline V gene has CDR1 MNHEY and CDR2 SVGEGT. CDR3 loop: CASSYKNIQYF. The DNA of the CDR3 is TGTGCCAGCAGTTACAAGAACATTCAGTACTTC.

This clonotype was seen repeatedly, ten times or more. The gene calls are TRBV6-5 and TRBJ1-2, with 7 bases fitting TRBD1. The CDR3 is 15 residues long. V trimming: 2 bases; J trimming: 6 bases; junction bases outside the gene matches: 9. Germline V CDR1 and CDR2: MNHEY, SVGAGI. The CDR3 nucleotides read TGTGCCAGCAGTTACGTAGGGCAGGGGGAAAATGGCTACACCTTC. Amino acid sequence: CASSYVGQGENGYTF.

This clonotype was recorded many times. The chain is built from TRBV18 and TRBJ1-1; a weak D match, TRBD1 (5 bases). The CDR3 is 14 amino acids. V gave up 1 base and J gave up 2 bases, with 8 bases separating them. The germline V gene encodes CDR1 KGHSH and CDR2 LQKENI. CDR3 bases: TGTGCCAGCTCACCACTTTGGGACAACACTGAAGCTTTCTTT. Amino acids: CASSPLWDNTEAFF.

This clonotype was counted between two and nine times. This rearrangement joins TRBV29-1 to TRBJ1-2; D remains ambiguous. Looked up from germline, CDR1 is SQVTM and CDR2 is ANQGSEA. The germline V and J ends were trimmed by 7 bases and 6 bases, with 18 bases remaining between them. The CDR3 runs 13 residues. CDR3 amino acids: CSASNIRKDGYTF. CDR3 in DNA: TGCAGCGCGTCCAATATTAGAAAGGATGGCTACACCTTC.

There are many counts of this clonotype. This chain uses TRBV6-1 with TRBJ2-1, with D possibly matching TRBD2 (5 bases). The CDR3 has 15 residues. Between the trimmed V and J ends, which lost 5 bases and 10 bases, there was a span of 21 bases. From germline, CDR1 is MNHNS and CDR2 SASEGT. CDR3 protein: CASSRNTGVLGEQFF. The CDR3 DNA reads as TGTGCCAGCAGTCGCAATACCGGGGTACTAGGGGAGCAGTTCTTC.

This clonotype was detected only a few times. This rearrangement joins TRBV29-1 to TRBJ2-7; D assignment may be TRBD1 or TRBD2 (5 bases each). The germline V and J ends were trimmed by 4 bases and 5 bases, with 12 bases remaining between them. The CDR3 is 12 residues long. Germline CDR1 and CDR2: SQVTM and ANQGSEA. In DNA form, the CDR3 reads TGCAGCGTTGTCGGGGACCGCAACGAGCAGTACTTC. Its protein product is CSVVGDRNEQYF.

The chain is built from TRBV2 and TRBJ1-4; 8 bases fit TRBD1. With V trimmed by 7 bases and J by 6 bases, 7 bases remained unmatched. The CDR3 runs 14 residues. Germline V gene sequence: CDR1 SNHLY, CDR2 FYNNEI. The CDR3 DNA reads TGTGCCAGCAAACGGACAGGGTTAGATGAAAAACTGTTTTTT. Amino acid sequence: CASKRTGLDEKLFF.

Only a few counts were recorded for this clonotype. The V call is TRBV24-1, the J call TRBJ2-3; D remains ambiguous. Looked up from germline, CDR1 is KGHDR and CDR2 is SFDVKD. The CDR3 consists of 13 residues. V shed 5 bases and J shed 5 bases, with 10 bases lying between them. The CDR3 protein is CATSGRDKDTQYF. Here the CDR3 DNA reads TGTGCCACCAGTGGCAGAGACAAAGATACGCAGTATTTT.

This clonotype was seen once. The V call is TRBV7-6, the J call TRBJ1-6; 9 nucleotides line up with TRBD1. The germline V gene encodes CDR1 SGHVS and CDR2 FNYEAQ. The junction had 8 bases not matched to a gene; V was cut back by 6 bases and J by 11 bases. The CDR3 has 14 residues. The CDR3 region has the DNA TGTGCCAGCAGTTCCGGGACAGGGAGGACACCCCTCCACTTT. It is translated as CASSSGTGRTPLHF.